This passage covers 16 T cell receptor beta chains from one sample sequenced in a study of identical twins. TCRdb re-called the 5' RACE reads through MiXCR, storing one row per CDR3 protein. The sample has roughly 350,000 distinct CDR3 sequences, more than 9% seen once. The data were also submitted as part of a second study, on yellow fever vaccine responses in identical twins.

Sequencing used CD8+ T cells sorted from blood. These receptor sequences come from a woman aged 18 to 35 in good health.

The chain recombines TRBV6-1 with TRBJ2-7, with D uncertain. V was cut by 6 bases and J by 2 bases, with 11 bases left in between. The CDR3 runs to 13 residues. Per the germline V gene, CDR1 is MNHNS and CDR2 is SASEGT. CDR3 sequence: CASSRGRTYEQYF. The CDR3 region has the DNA TGTGCCAGCAGCCGCGGCCGGACCTACGAGCAGTACTTC.

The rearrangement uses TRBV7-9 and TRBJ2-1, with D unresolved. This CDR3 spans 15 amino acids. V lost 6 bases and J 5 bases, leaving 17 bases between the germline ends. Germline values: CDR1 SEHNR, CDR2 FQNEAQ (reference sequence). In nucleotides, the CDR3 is TGTGCCAGCAGAAAGGTGACCGGGCCCGACAATGAGCAGTTCTTC. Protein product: CASRKVTGPDNEQFF. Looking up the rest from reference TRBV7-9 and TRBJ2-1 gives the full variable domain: DTGVSQNPRHKITKRGQNVTFRCDPISEHNRLYWYRQTLGQGPEFLTYFQNEAQLEKSRLLSDRFSAERPKGSFSTLEIQRTEQGDSAMYLCASRKVTGPDNEQFFGPGTRLTVL.

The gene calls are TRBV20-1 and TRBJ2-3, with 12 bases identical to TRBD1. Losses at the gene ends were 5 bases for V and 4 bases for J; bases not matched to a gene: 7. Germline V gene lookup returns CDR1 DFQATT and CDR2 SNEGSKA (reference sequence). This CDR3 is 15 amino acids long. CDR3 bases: TGCAGTGCTGACGACGGGACAGGGGGCGCAGATACGCAGTATTTT. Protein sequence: CSADDGTGGADTQYF.

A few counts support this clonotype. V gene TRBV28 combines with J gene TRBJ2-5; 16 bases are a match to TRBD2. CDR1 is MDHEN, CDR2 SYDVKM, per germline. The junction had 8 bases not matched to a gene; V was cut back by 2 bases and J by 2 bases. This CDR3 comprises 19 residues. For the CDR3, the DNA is TGTGCCAGCAGTTTAGTACCGGGACTAGCGGGAGGGATACAAGAGACCCAGTACTTC. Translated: CASSLVPGLAGGIQETQYF.

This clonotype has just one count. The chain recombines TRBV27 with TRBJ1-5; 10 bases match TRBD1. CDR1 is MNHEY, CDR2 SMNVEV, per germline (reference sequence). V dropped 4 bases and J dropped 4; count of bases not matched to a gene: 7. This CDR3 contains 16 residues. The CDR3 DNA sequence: TGTGCCAGCAGTTCTTACGGACAGGGGGGAAATCAGCCCCAGCATTTT. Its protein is CASSSYGQGGNQPQHF.

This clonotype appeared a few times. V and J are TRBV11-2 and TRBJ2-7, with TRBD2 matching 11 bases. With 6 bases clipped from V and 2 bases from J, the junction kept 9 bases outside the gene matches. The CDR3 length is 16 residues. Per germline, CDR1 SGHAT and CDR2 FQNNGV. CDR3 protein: CASSGFSGREAYEQYF. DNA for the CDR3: TGTGCCAGCAGTGGGTTTAGCGGGAGGGAAGCCTACGAGCAGTACTTC.

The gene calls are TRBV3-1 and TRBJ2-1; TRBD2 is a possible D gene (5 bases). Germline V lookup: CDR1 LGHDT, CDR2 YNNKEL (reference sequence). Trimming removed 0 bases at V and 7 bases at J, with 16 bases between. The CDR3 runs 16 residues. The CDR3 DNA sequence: TGTGCCAGCAGCCAAGATGGCGGAGGCCTGTCTAATGAGCAGTTCTTC. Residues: CASSQDGGGLSNEQFF.

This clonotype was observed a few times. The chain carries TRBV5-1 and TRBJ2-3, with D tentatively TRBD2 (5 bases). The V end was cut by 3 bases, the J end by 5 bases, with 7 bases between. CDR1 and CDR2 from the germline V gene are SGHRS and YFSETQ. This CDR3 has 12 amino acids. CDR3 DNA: TGCGCCAGCAGCTACGAGGGAGATACGCAGTATTTT. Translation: CASSYEGDTQYF.

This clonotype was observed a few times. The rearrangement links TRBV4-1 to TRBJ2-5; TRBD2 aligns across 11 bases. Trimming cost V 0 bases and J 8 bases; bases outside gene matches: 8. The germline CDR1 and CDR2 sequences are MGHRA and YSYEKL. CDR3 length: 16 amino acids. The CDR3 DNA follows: TGCGCCAGCAGCCAAGACCCTAGCGGGGGGAAGATAACCCAGTACTTC. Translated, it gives CASSQDPSGGKITQYF.

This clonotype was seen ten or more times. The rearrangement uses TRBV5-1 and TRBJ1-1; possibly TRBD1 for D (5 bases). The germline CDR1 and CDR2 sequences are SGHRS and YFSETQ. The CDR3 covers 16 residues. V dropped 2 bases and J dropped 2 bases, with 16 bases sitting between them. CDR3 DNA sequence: TGCGCCAGCAGCTTTAGGTCGGGGGGTTACAACACTGAAGCTTTCTTT. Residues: CASSFRSGGYNTEAFF.

The DNA for the CDR3 is TGCGCCAGCAGCCAAGTGATTGGACAGAGCAATCAGCCCCAGCATTTT. Its translation: CASSQVIGQSNQPQHF. The V call is TRBV4-1, the J call TRBJ1-5, with a tentative D call TRBD1 (6 bases). Germline values: CDR1 MGHRA, CDR2 YSYEKL. Trimming pared 1 base from V and 1 base from J, leaving 11 bases between. This CDR3 region has 16 residues.

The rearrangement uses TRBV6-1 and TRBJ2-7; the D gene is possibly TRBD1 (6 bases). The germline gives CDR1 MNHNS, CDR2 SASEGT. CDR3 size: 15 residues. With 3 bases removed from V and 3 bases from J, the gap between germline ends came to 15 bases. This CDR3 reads CASSEGDTLYYEQYF. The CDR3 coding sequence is TGTGCCAGCAGTGAGGGGGACACCCTATACTACGAGCAGTACTTC.

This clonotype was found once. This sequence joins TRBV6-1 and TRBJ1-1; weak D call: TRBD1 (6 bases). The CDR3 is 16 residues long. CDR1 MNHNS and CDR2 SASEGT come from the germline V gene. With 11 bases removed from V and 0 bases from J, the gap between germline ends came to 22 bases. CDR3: CALNPTGSGLNTEAFF. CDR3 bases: TGTGCCCTAAACCCGACAGGATCCGGGCTGAACACTGAAGCTTTCTTT.

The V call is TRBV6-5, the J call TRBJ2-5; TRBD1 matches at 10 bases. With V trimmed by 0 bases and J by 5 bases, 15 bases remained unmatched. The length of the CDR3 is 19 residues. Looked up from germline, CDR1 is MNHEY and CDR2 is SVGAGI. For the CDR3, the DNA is TGTGCCAGCAGTTACTCGATACTTACCGGGACAGGGGAGTGGGAGACCCAGTACTTC. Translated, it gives CASSYSILTGTGEWETQYF.

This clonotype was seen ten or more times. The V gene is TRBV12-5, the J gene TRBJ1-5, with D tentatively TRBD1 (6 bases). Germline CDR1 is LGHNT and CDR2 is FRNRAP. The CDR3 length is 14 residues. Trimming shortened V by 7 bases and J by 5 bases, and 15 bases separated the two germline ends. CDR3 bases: TGTGCTAGTGCCCCTCAGGGGCGGGATCAGCCCCAGCATTTT. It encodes CASAPQGRDQPQHF.

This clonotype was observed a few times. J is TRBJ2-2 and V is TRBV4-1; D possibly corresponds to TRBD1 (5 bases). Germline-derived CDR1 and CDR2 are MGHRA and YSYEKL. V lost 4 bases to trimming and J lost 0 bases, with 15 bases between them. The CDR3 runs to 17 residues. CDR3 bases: TGCGCCAGCAGCCCCACGCCACAGGCAGCGAACACCGGGGAGCTGTTTTTT. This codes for CASSPTPQAANTGELFF.